Below, 16 T cell receptor beta chains from the same sample are listed, as sequenced in a study of blood T cell repertoires in COVID-19. The method was immunoSEQ multiplex PCR; TCRdb's version includes in-frame clones alone and lacks a portion of them. This sample has some 70,000 clones; approximately 79% occur once, and the top ten carry around 9.4%. Sequences were obtained from peripheral blood. All receptors come from a woman in her forties or fifties with acute or convalescent COVID-19.

This chain uses TRBV10-3 with TRBJ1-2; 8 positions match TRBD1. Looked up from germline, CDR1 is ENHRY and CDR2 is SYGVKD. This CDR3 comprises 16 residues. V was pared by 9 bases and J by 2 bases, with 14 bases of the junction left unmatched. Here the CDR3 reads CAIRSGQGAENYGYTF. DNA for the CDR3: TGTGCCATACGGTCCGGACAGGGCGCGGAAAACTATGGCTACACCTTC.

J is TRBJ1-1 and V is TRBV27; 7 bases align to TRBD1. Germline lookup yields CDR1 MNHEY and CDR2 SMNVEV (reference sequence). There are 15 residues in the CDR3. The ends lost 10 bases at V and 1 base at J; junction bases unmatched: 12. The chain's CDR3 is CATSKGDSKNTEAFF. The CDR3 nucleotides read TGTGCCACTTCCAAGGGGGACAGTAAGAACACTGAAGCTTTCTTT.

The chain is built from TRBV7-8 and TRBJ2-1; 11 bases line up with TRBD2. The CDR3 loop spans 19 amino acids. Germline V gene sequence: CDR1 SGHVS, CDR2 FQNEAQ. The V segment lost 5 bases and the J segment 6 bases; nucleotides outside the gene matches: 18. The CDR3 spells CASSPWGGIAGGPGNEQFF. DNA of the CDR3: TGTGCCAGCAGCCCGTGGGGAGGGATAGCGGGAGGGCCTGGCAATGAGCAGTTCTTC.

The genes are TRBV2 and TRBJ1-5; the match to TRBD1 covers 7 bases. Trimming took 7 bases from V and 5 from J; bases not matched to a gene: 8. Germline CDR1 SNHLY, CDR2 FYNNEI. CDR3 size: 14 residues. This CDR3 is CASTEETGYQPQHF. DNA of the CDR3: TGTGCCAGCACCGAGGAGACAGGGTATCAGCCCCAGCATTTT. The full variable domain, with the rest looked up from reference TRBV2 and TRBJ1-5, is EPEVTQTPSHQVTQMGQEVILRCVPISNHLYFYWYRQILGQKVEFLVSFYNNEISEKSEIFDDQFSVERPDGSNFTLKIRSTKLEDSAMYFCASTEETGYQPQHFGDGTRLSIL.

With regard to this clone: Other DNA sequences in the sample encode the same CDR3. The V and J genes are TRBV5-1 and TRBJ2-1; 9 nucleotides match TRBD1. The CDR3 has 16 residues. V lost 4 bases to trimming and J lost 2 bases; unmatched junction nucleotides: 7. From germline, CDR1 is SGHRS and CDR2 YFSETQ. The CDR3 spells CASSTGTGYTYNEQFF. CDR3 nucleotides: TGCGCCAGCAGCACCGGGACAGGGTACACCTACAATGAGCAGTTCTTC.

The chain links TRBV2 to TRBJ2-3; D is unresolved. V was pared by 4 bases and J by 1 base, with 6 bases between. Germline CDR1 is SNHLY and CDR2 is FYNNEI. This CDR3 comprises 13 residues. As DNA, the CDR3 is TGTGCCAGCAGTGCTGTCGGCACAGATACGCAGTATTTT. Its protein product is CASSAVGTDTQYF. The entire variable domain, with the rest obtained from reference TRBV2 and TRBJ2-3, is as follows: EPEVTQTPSHQVTQMGQEVILRCVPISNHLYFYWYRQILGQKVEFLVSFYNNEISEKSEIFDDQFSVERPDGSNFTLKIRSTKLEDSAMYFCASSAVGTDTQYFGPGTRLTVL.

The chain recombines TRBV3-1 (or the pseudogene TRBV3-2) with TRBJ2-3; 10 nucleotides agree with TRBD2. This CDR3 spans 19 amino acids. Germline V lookup: CDR1 LGHDT, CDR2 YNNKEL (reference sequence). The ends lost 2 bases at V and 1 base at J; junction bases unmatched: 12. CDR3 loop: CASSQRRWTSGKGTDTQYF. CDR3 coding DNA: TGTGCCAGCAGCCAAAGAAGGTGGACTAGCGGAAAAGGCACAGATACGCAGTATTTT.

This rearrangement joins TRBV2 to TRBJ2-1; TRBD2 matches at 9 bases. There are 15 residues in the CDR3. Trimming removed 8 bases from V and 2 bases from J; junction bases left unmatched: 7. Per the germline V gene, CDR1 is SNHLY and CDR2 is FYNNEI. The CDR3 loop is CASGLAGKAYNEQFF. As DNA, the CDR3 is TGTGCCAGCGGTCTAGCGGGGAAGGCCTACAATGAGCAGTTCTTC.

This clone appeared once. J is TRBJ1-5 and V is TRBV6-5, with TRBD1 as a possible D gene (6 bases). The germline V and J ends were trimmed by 6 bases and 0 bases, with 12 bases remaining between them. This CDR3 has 15 amino acids. CDR1 MNHEY and CDR2 SVGAGI come from the germline V gene. The CDR3 nucleotides read TGTGCCAGCAGGGGGACATCCGATAGCAATCAGCCCCAGCATTTT. This sequence encodes CASRGTSDSNQPQHF.

This clone was picked up a small number of times. The V gene is TRBV27, the J gene TRBJ1-5; 11 bases are shared with TRBD1. The CDR3 loop spans 15 amino acids. Germline V gene lookup returns CDR1 MNHEY and CDR2 SMNVEV (reference sequence). The V gene end was trimmed by 6 bases and the J gene end by 4 bases; junction bases not matched to a gene: 5. Here the CDR3 DNA reads TGTGCCAGCAGCACCGGGACAGGGGGGAATCAGCCCCAGCATTTT. This codes for CASSTGTGGNQPQHF.

This chain joins TRBV3-1 (or the pseudogene TRBV3-2) and TRBJ2-2, with 15 bases identical to TRBD2. CDR1 is LGHDT, CDR2 YNNKEL, per germline (reference sequence). Germline trimming cut 4 bases from V and 12 bases from J; bases unmatched to any gene: 3. The CDR3 consists of 14 residues. The CDR3: CASSPGLAGGQLFF. The CDR3 nucleotides are TGTGCCAGCAGCCCCGGACTAGCGGGGGGGCAGCTGTTTTTT.

The chain is built from TRBV6-1 and TRBJ2-5, with D perhaps TRBD1 (6 bases). Trimming left V 1 base short and J 5 bases short, with 11 bases between. In germline, CDR1 is MNHNS, CDR2 SASEGT. There are 14 residues in the CDR3. The CDR3 is CASSEGHRVETQYF. The CDR3 bases are TGTGCCAGCAGTGAAGGCCACAGGGTTGAGACCCAGTACTTC.

This clone is a singleton in its sample. The chain is built from TRBV7-2 and TRBJ1-5; TRBD1 matches at 8 bases. Per the germline V gene, CDR1 is SGHTA and CDR2 is FQGNSA. The CDR3 is 15 residues long. J gave up 6 bases and V 4 bases, and 8 bases lay outside the gene matches. CDR3 protein: CASSSQGGGVQPQHF. CDR3 in DNA: TGTGCCAGCAGCTCACAGGGGGGGGGAGTTCAGCCCCAGCATTTT. Drawing the rest from reference TRBV7-2 and TRBJ1-5, the complete variable domain is GAGVSQSPSNKVTEKGKDVELRCDPISGHTALYWYRQSLGQGLEFLIYFQGNSAPDKSGLPSDRFSAERTGGSVSTLTIQRTQQEDSAVYLCASSSQGGGVQPQHFGDGTRLSIL.

This clone has only a few counts. The genes are TRBV5-4 and TRBJ2-1; TRBD1 matches 10 bases. CDR3 length equals 16 residues. J lost 7 bases, V lost 4 bases, and 11 bases had no gene match. The germline CDR1 and CDR2 sequences are SGHNT and YYREEE (reference sequence). Written as DNA, the CDR3 is TGTGCCAGCAGCCCCGGGACAGGGGCTTCATCAAATGAGCAGTTCTTC. As protein: CASSPGTGASSNEQFF.

V gene TRBV5-4 combines with J gene TRBJ2-2; D possibly corresponds to TRBD2 (6 bases). This CDR3 contains 17 residues. Germline values: CDR1 SGHNT, CDR2 YYREEE (reference sequence). Trimming took off 4 bases at V and 1 base at J, with 17 bases between the two ends. In DNA, the CDR3 is TGTGCCAGCAGCCCTGGTGCCGGGACTCTGAACACCGGGGAGCTGTTTTTT. It is translated as CASSPGAGTLNTGELFF.

This chain uses TRBV3-1 (or the pseudogene TRBV3-2) with TRBJ2-3; TRBD2 aligns across 11 bases. CDR3 length: 17 amino acids. The germline V gene has CDR1 LGHDT and CDR2 YNNKEL (reference sequence). With 3 bases clipped from V and 2 bases from J, the junction kept 7 bases outside the gene matches. The CDR3 protein is CASSHPSGGLLTDTQYF. CDR3 DNA sequence: TGTGCCAGCAGCCATCCTAGCGGGGGGTTACTCACAGATACGCAGTATTTT.